This entry concerns a single T cell receptor (beta chain). Its matching antigen is unknown. The data are from a study of T cell repertoires in urothelial bladder cancer. Study findings and constraints: Up to roughly 15% of carcinoma infiltrating lymphocytes belonged to one T-cell clone. Median T cells were about 6,000 in carcinoma and approximately 25,000 in benign specimens. Benign specimens had a median roughly 11% infiltrating lymphocyte percentage.

The CDR3 extends over 15 amino acids. CDR1 LNHDA and CDR2 SQIVND come from the germline V gene (reference sequence). Germline trimming cut 10 bases from V and 3 bases from J; bases unmatched to any gene: 10. The data were produced by immunoSEQ multiplex PCR, yet TCRdb's version contains in-frame clones alone and is incomplete. Altogether about 6,400 clones are present, about two thirds being singletons, with the ten largest covering less than 15%. This TCR was recovered from a human donor with urothelial carcinoma. The specimen was tumor-infiltrating cells from bladder cancer. The chain couples TRBV19 to TRBJ1-5; 9 positions agree with TRBD1. The CDR3 sequence: CATQDRGGINQPQHF. DNA for the CDR3: TGTGCCACCCAGGACAGGGGTGGGATCAATCAGCCCCAGCATTTT.